Listed below are T cell receptor beta chains from one sample, sequenced in a study of cytomegalovirus exposure and HLA in healthy donors. TCRdb's copy holds only in-frame clones and misses some; the assay was immunoSEQ multiplex PCR. The table has 200,000 or so clones, about 83% seen once. The sequenced sample consisted of PBMCs. The receptors derive from a man aged 35 to 55 in good health and CMV-seronegative. Both conserved end residues are part of each CDR3. D genes are given only for firm matches. Clone size is not always given. Where it is, it says once, few, many or a class for expanded clones.

J | D | V | size | DNA | CDR3
TRBJ2-3 | TRBD2 | TRBV5-4 | . | TGTGCCAGCAGCTTGGCCCGGATACTAGCGGGAGGCACAGATACGCAGTATTTT | CASSLARILAGGTDTQYF
TRBJ2-3 | . | TRBV9 | . | TGTGCCAGCAGCGTAGGCCAACACACAGATACGCAGTATTTT | CASSVGQHTDTQYF
TRBJ1-3 | . | TRBV7-2 | . | TGTGCCAGCAGCTTTGCAGAAACCAATGGAAACACCATATATTTT | CASSFAETNGNTIYF
TRBJ2-5 | TRBD2 | TRBV5-1 | . | TGCGCCAGTTCGTACATGGGGCGGGGGGCGGCAGAGACCCAGTACTTC | CASSYMGRGAAETQYF
TRBJ1-5 | TRBD1 | TRBV18 | . | TGTGCCAGCTCACAGACAGGGTTCAATCAGCCCCAGCATTTT | CASSQTGFNQPQHF
TRBJ2-1 | TRBD2 | TRBV7-9 | . | TGTGCCAGCAGCTTATCGGGGGGAGGCTCTTCTAATGAGCAGTTCTTC | CASSLSGGGSSNEQFF
TRBJ1-4 | TRBD1 | TRBV7-2 | . | TGTGCCAGCAGCGTCGGCAGGGGGAGAGAAAAACTGTTTTTT | CASSVGRGREKLFF
TRBJ2-7 | TRBD1 | TRBV15 | . | TGTGCCACCAGCAACCGGGACAGATCCACGTCCAAGTACTTC | CATSNRDRSTSKYF
TRBJ2-3 | TRBD2 | TRBV10-3 | . | TGTGCCATCAGTGAGAACGTACTAGCGCGGAGGCAGTATTTT | CAISENVLARRQYF
TRBJ2-2 | TRBD2 | TRBV9 | . | TGTGCCAGCAGCGTAGATCCTAGCGGGAGGGCCTCGGGCGGGGAGCTGTTTTTT | CASSVDPSGRASGGELFF
TRBJ2-3 | TRBD2 | TRBV5-1 | once | TGCGCCAGCACCCTCGGGGCGGGGGGTAGCACAGATACGCAGTATTTT | CASTLGAGGSTDTQYF
TRBJ1-1 | . | TRBV30 | . | TGTGCCTGGAGCGTGCGGAGGGATACTGAAGCTTTCTTT | CAWSVRRDTEAFF
TRBJ1-2 | . | TRBV7-2 | . | TGTGCCAGCACCGTAGTAGAAGGTTCTCGGGACTATGGCTACACCTTC | CASTVVEGSRDYGYTF
TRBJ2-1 | . | TRBV4-1 | . | TGCGCCAGCAGCCAAGAAGTCGGGGTCACCAACAATGAGCAGTTCTTC | CASSQEVGVTNNEQFF
TRBJ1-4 | TRBD1 | TRBV25-1 | few | TGTGCCAGCAGTAGCGAAAGAGGGGGCGCAGGAAAACTGTTTTTT | CASSSERGGAGKLFF
TRBJ2-1 | TRBD2 | TRBV19 | few | TGTGCCAGTAGTAGTAGCGGGAGTCCCTACAATGAGCAGTTCTTC | CASSSSGSPYNEQFF
TRBJ1-4 | . | TRBV29-1 | once | TGCAGCATCCGCAGGGTTGGTGGTAATGAAAAACTGTTTTTT | CSIRRVGGNEKLFF
TRBJ2-7 | . | TRBV29-1 | . | TGCAGCGCGGGGGACAGAATATACGAGCAGTACTTC | CSAGDRIYEQYF
TRBJ2-7 | . | TRBV28 | once | TGTGCCAGCAGTAAAGACCGACTCTACGAGCAGTACTTC | CASSKDRLYEQYF
TRBJ2-1 | TRBD2 | TRBV18 | once | TGTGCCAGCTCATCCGGACTAGCGGAGCAGTTCTTC | CASSSGLAEQFF
TRBJ2-5 | TRBD2 | TRBV15 | . | TGTGCCACCAGCTTTAGCGGGCCCGTAGGGACCCAGTACTTC | CATSFSGPVGTQYF
TRBJ2-5 | TRBD2 | TRBV7-2 | . | TGTGCCAGCAGCTTAGGAGGACTAGCGGGGGGGTGGGAGACCCAGTACTTC | CASSLGGLAGGWETQYF
TRBJ1-2 | . | TRBV5-4 | . | TGTGCCAGCAGCTTGCCCAGGGCGGCCACCGTGGGGTACACCTTC | CASSLPRAATVGYTF
TRBJ1-3 | . | TRBV9 | few | TGTGCCAGCAGCGTAGGTGTAGTCGGAAACACCATATATTTT | CASSVGVVGNTIYF
TRBJ2-1 | TRBD1 | TRBV6-1 | . | TGTGCCAGCAGTGGTCCGGGACAGAAAAAAAGCTCCTACAATGAGCAGTTCTTC | CASSGPGQKKSSYNEQFF
TRBJ2-7 | . | TRBV7-2 | . | TGTGCCAGCAGCTTTGGGCTAGCCAGGACCTCCTACGAGCAGTACTTC | CASSFGLARTSYEQYF
TRBJ1-5 | . | TRBV5-1 | . | TGCGCCAGCAGCCCAACAGGGACCAATCAGCCCCAGCATTTT | CASSPTGTNQPQHF
TRBJ1-1 | . | TRBV4-1 | . | TGCGCCAGCAGTACACAGGTTATGAACACTGAAGCTTTCTTT | CASSTQVMNTEAFF
TRBJ1-1 | TRBD1 | TRBV7-9 | . | TGTTCCAGCAGCTTAGGACAGGGGCGGACTGAAGCTTTCTTT | CSSSLGQGRTEAFF
TRBJ1-2 | . | TRBV6-6 | . | TGTGCCAGCACACCCGGGACATCTTATGGCTACACCTTC | CASTPGTSYGYTF
TRBJ2-7 | TRBD1 | TRBV18 | . | TGTGCCAGCTCACCCAGACAGGGGGCTGCAGACGAGCAGTACTTC | CASSPRQGAADEQYF
TRBJ2-3 | . | TRBV21-1 | . | TGTGCCAGCAGCAAAGGGGGTCAGGGGGCTTTCAGTTGGACAGATACGCAGTATTTT | CASSKGGQGAFSWTDTQYF
TRBJ2-7 | TRBD1 | TRBV5-4 | few | TGTGCCAGCAGCTCTCCGGGACAGGGGTTGTACGAGCAGTACTTC | CASSSPGQGLYEQYF
TRBJ1-1 | . | TRBV28 | . | TGTGCCAGCAGTACTCAGGGGTTGGGAGCTTTCTTT | CASSTQGLGAFF
TRBJ1-1 | TRBD1 | TRBV14 | once | TGTGCCAGCAGCTGGGGGACAGGGGGTCCTCGTGAAGCTTTCTTT | CASSWGTGGPREAFF
TRBJ1-2 | TRBD1 | TRBV6-5 | once | TGTGCCAGCAGTTTGACCGGGACAGGGGGTGGCTACACCTTC | CASSLTGTGGGYTF
TRBJ2-2 | TRBD1 | TRBV19 | . | TGTGCCAGTAGTTACAGGGGCGACACCGGGGAGCTGTTTTTT | CASSYRGDTGELFF
TRBJ1-4 | TRBD1 | TRBV4-1 | . | TGCGCCAGCAGCCAACCAAGACAGGGGGCCGCTGAAAAACTGTTTTTT | CASSQPRQGAAEKLFF
TRBJ1-5 | . | TRBV28 | . | TGTGCCAGCAGTTTGAAGCTTGGGGGCGGTAGCAATCAGCCCCAGCATTTT | CASSLKLGGGSNQPQHF
TRBJ1-2 | . | TRBV7-9 | . | TGTGCCAGCAGCCCATTCAGGACAGCAAGCTATGGCTACACCTTC | CASSPFRTASYGYTF
TRBJ2-1 | TRBD1 | TRBV7-9 | . | TGTGCCAGTTTAACACCGGGACAGGGGAACAATGAGCAGTTCTTC | CASLTPGQGNNEQFF
TRBJ2-1 | . | TRBV11-2 | . | TGTGCCAGCAGCCCCACAGGGAATGAGCAGTTCTTC | CASSPTGNEQFF
TRBJ1-5 | . | TRBV4-3 | many | TGCGCCAGCAGCATCTCGGTATTCAATCAGCCCCAGCATTTT | CASSISVFNQPQHF
TRBJ2-1 | TRBD2 | TRBV6-5 | . | TGTGCCAGCAGTGCCACGGGACTAGCGGGAGGGGGGTTCTTC | CASSATGLAGGGFF
TRBJ2-3 | TRBD2 | TRBV18 | . | TGTGCCAGCTCACCTAGAAGCGGGGCAGATACGCAGTATTTT | CASSPRSGADTQYF
TRBJ2-3 | . | TRBV18 | . | TGTGCCAGCTCACCACGTGCCCAGGGATCCCTCGCAGATACGCAGTATTTT | CASSPRAQGSLADTQYF
TRBJ2-5 | . | TRBV4-2 | . | TGTGCCAGCAGCCATCGGACCAGGGGTGAGACCCAGTACTTC | CASSHRTRGETQYF
TRBJ2-3 | . | TRBV6-5 | once | TGTGCCAGCAGTCAACAGGGACATACGCAGTATTTT | CASSQQGHTQYF
TRBJ2-1 | . | TRBV28 | . | TGTGCCAGCTTGAGCGGTGAGCAGTTCTTC | CASLSGEQFF